This record covers a single TCR beta chain. This sample was included in a study of blood T cell repertoires in COVID-19. Study background: Collection of acute and convalescent COVID-19 samples took place in the United States, Italy and Spain.

Individuals drawn from around 25 US areas were about 18 to 90 years old. The repertoire was sequenced with immunoSEQ multiplex PCR; TCRdb's copy has only in-frame clones and lacks some. The profile shows some 420,000 clones, 80% to 90% of them singletons. From germline, CDR1 is KGHSH and CDR2 LQKENI. The CDR3 is 14 residues long. V lost 1 base and J 4 bases, leaving 10 bases between the germline ends. The sequencing sample was made of PBMCs or T cells enriched from blood (not recorded which). This chain joins TRBV18 and TRBJ1-1; no clear D gene. This clonotype originated in a man in his thirties or forties who had recovered from COVID-19. CDR3 DNA sequence: TGTGCCAGCTCACCACTACACGGGAGCACTGAAGCTTTCTTT. Protein product: CASSPLHGSTEAFF. The complete variable domain, with remaining parts taken from reference TRBV18 and TRBJ1-1, reads NAGVMQNPRHLVRRRGQEARLRCSPMKGHSHVYWYRQLPEEGLKFMVYLQKENIIDESGMPKERFSAEFPKEGPSILRIQQVVRGDSAAYFCASSPLHGSTEAFFGQGTRLTVV.